This TCR beta chain emerged from a study of shared clonotypes between healthy human individuals (TCRdb year 2020). Notes on the research overall: The cohort included a few men and a couple of women between 18 and 49 years of age. For each donor, CD4 naive and CD4 memory were each given three plates, CD8 naive was given two plates, and CD8 memory was given one plate. The study deeply sequenced blood TCR repertoires of several healthy adults to estimate repertoire size and the extent of clonotype sharing between individuals. Libraries were prepared and TCR repertoires were sequenced by different laboratories using diverse techniques, in order to increase sequencing depth and limit assay-specific biases. Each donor's leukapheresis produced roughly between about 0.8 and 10 billion PBMCs. Here is what the overall study found, with its caveats: Compared with non-shared clonotypes, the clonotypes found in all four sorted-subset donors had higher generation probabilities. Pairwise subsampling indicated that sequencing depth was expected to affect the degree of clonotype sharing among donors. Across a handful of donors, approximately 5% of naive CD4, over 3% of naive CD8, roughly 2.2% of memory CD4, and approximately 0.42% of memory CD8 clonotypes were shared. Sampling was restricted to blood, and TCR repertoires in tissue are likely to differ from TCR repertoires in blood. The genetic and exposure-history diversity represented was limited by the small number of donors. Incomplete sequencing was indicated by rarefaction of sorted-subset datasets, despite the large sequencing depth. Estimated clonotype richness was generally larger for naive than for memory subsets.

The trim is 5 bases for V and 2 bases for J, with a gap of 12 bases between the germline ends. From cysteine to phenylalanine, the CDR3 is 14 amino acids long. Only the CDR3 part of the read is kept: 42 bases, read in frame from the first base. Taken from the germline V gene, the CDR1 and CDR2 loops are SGHTA and FQGTGA. The donors were healthy, HIV-negative adults with no recently reported acute infections or vaccinations. Every donor was a Caucasian adult residing in Nashville, Tennessee, USA. CD4+ T cells were enriched through magnetic negative selection, after which naive cells were positively selected on CD45RA and the remaining negative fraction served as the memory subset. Blood was obtained by leukapheresis, after which PBMCs were separated by Ficoll-Histopaque density gradient centrifugation and cryopreserved in liquid nitrogen vapor phase. Analytical flow cytometry was used to check the purity and quantity of each magnetically sorted T cell population. Genomic DNA was isolated from each sorted fraction and quantified by UV absorbance on a Nanodrop 2000c.

Points on this clone: What antigen it recognizes has not been identified. No base-level quality is on record; no much larger clone is a single base apart.

TCR CDR3 regions were amplified from genomic DNA by multiplex PCR using the deep immunoSEQ assay. For each cell subset, the extracted genomic DNA was distributed evenly across all wells of several immunoSEQ 96-well plates, and each plate served as one replicate. For sorted subsets, 200 to 250 ng genomic DNA, equal to 25,000 to 35,000 T cell genomes, was loaded into each replicate PCR. The purified libraries were quantified using a Qubit 3.0 fluorometer, sized with a Bioanalyzer 2100, and then quantified again using the KAPA Library Quantification kit. A separate single-read 150-cycle Illumina NextSeq 550 flow cell was used to sequence each immunoSEQ 96-well plate. The authors' pipeline ran thus. Because the immunoSEQ output included only junctional sequences and no quality scores, the filtering could not be the same as the filtering used for full-length reads. Sequences were annotated with PyIR, a Python wrapper for IgBLAST v1.9, and V/J genes and CDR3 were assigned using IMGT germline references. Any read was removed if the V/J assignment was weak (E-value above 1e-6), the CDR3 was missing, or the read contained stop codons, out-of-frame junctions, or ambiguous translated residues. V3J clonotypes were defined as sequences sharing the same inferred V gene, J gene, and CDR3 amino acid sequence. The percentage overlap between two repertoires was calculated by dividing the number of shared unique clonotypes by the size of the smaller repertoire. RTK rarefaction, the Chao1 estimator, and Recon v2.1 estimates of unobserved clonotypes were used to assess repertoire richness. OLGA was used to compute generation probabilities for all TCRbeta clonotypes that the gDNA method yielded from four donors. Here the immuneACCESS table is served through TCRdb, limited to in-frame sequences with V and J called. Missing clones are a known gap in these copies; in checked studies unresolved V genes cover under half, and the rest lacks a known reason. V and J calls and clone size come straight from that table; D and trimming were deduced from the DNA. The table for this sample lists approximately 2.4 million clones; approximately 95% of them were counted only once. The ten largest clones represent approximately 0.13% of the sample.

The sequencing input was naive CD4+ T cells sorted from blood. Interpreted using the paper, the cell subset or site label stands for: CD45RA+ positively selected. This receptor was taken from a man between 18 and 29 years old in good health. This chain is built from TRBV7-3 and TRBJ1-2; the D gene identity is not certain. The CDR3 here reads CASSQTPGNYGYTF. The DNA sequence is given as TGTGCCAGCAGCCAAACCCCGGGCAACTATGGCTACACCTTC.